This T cell receptor (beta chain) was documented in a study of early T cells in non-severe SARS-CoV-2 infection. About the study: Chains were unpaired, as sequencing was done on bulk RNA from unsorted whole blood.

Individual cDNA molecules were tagged with unique molecular identifiers, the study reported. TCRdb reprocessed the 5' RACE reads via MiXCR and lists one record per CDR3 protein. This table has over 85,000 distinct CDR3 sequences, 10% to 15% appearing once. Study-level findings and limits: CD4 and private specificities were missed by VDJdb matching, which favored anti-spike CD8 responses.

With respect to this clonotype: As yet, its antigen is unknown. The conserved final phenylalanine or tryptophan is absent from the CDR3, which likely points to a read error.

This CDR3 is 11 amino acids long. V gave up 5 bases and J gave up 2 bases, with 7 bases separating them. CDR1 is DFQATT and CDR2 is SNEGSKA in the germline V gene (reference sequence). The genes are TRBV20-1 and TRBJ2-7; D is ambiguous. This clonotype originated in an adult who was a healthcare worker with PCR-confirmed SARS-CoV-2 infection or an uninfected control (not recorded which). Specimen: whole blood. CDR3 nucleotides: TGCAGTGCTGCGATTACCTACGAGCAGTACCTC. Protein sequence: CSAAITYEQYL.